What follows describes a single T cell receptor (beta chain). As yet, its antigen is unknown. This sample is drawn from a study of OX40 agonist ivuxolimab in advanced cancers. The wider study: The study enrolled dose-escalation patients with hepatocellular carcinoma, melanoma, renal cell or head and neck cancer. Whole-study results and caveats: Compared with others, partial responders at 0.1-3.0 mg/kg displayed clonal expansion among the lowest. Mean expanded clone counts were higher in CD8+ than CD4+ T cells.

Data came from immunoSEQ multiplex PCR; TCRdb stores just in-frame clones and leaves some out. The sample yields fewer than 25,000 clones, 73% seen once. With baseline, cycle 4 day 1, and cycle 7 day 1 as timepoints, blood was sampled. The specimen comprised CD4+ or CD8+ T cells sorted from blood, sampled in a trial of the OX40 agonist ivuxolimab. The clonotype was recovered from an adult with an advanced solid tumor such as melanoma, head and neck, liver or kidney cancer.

The CDR3 loop reads CASSYQGVLAGELFF. The CDR3 coding sequence is TGTGCCAGCAGTTACCAGGGGGTACTGGCCGGGGAGCTGTTTTTT. The chain links TRBV6-6 to TRBJ2-2, with TRBD1 identical over 7 bases. Germline CDR1 and CDR2: MNHNY and SVGAGI (reference sequence). This CDR3 has 15 amino acids. V dropped 2 bases and J dropped 6; count of bases not matched to a gene: 6.